This entry features one T cell receptor beta chain sequence. These data originate in a study of blood T cell repertoires in COVID-19. The table came from immunoSEQ multiplex PCR; TCRdb's copy has only in-frame clones and leaves some out. The sample shows some 260,000 clones, roughly 85% of them seen only once. The origin of this receptor is a woman aged 18 to 35 with acute or convalescent COVID-19. The sample consisted of peripheral blood.

The DNA of the CDR3 is TGTGCCAGCAGCCATGGGGGGATCGAAAACAATGAGCAGTTCTTC. Its translation: CASSHGGIENNEQFF. This sequence joins TRBV7-6 and TRBJ2-1; TRBD2 might be the D (6 bases). V shed 5 bases and J shed 5 bases, with 16 bases lying between them. Germline loops: CDR1 SGHVS, CDR2 FNYEAQ. The CDR3 has 15 residues.